The TCR beta chain described here comes from a study of type 1 regulatory T cells. The wider study: This in vitro CD4 product, T-allo10, is enriched for Tr1 cells and alloantigen-specific.

In regard to this clonotype: Its antigen is not known.

TCRdb re-called the reads through MiXCR, storing one row per CDR3 protein. The profile shows around 69,000 distinct CDR3 sequences, roughly 60% of them singletons. This clonotype originated in a human donor in good health. Sequenced: cultured T cells, either the whole culture or a sorted T cell fraction (not recorded which). The subset here: Tr1-enriched cell product generated in vitro against host alloantigens.

The CDR3 loop reads CATHATGRINEALHF. The CDR3 DNA follows: TGTGCCACCCACGCGACGGGACGGATAAATGAGGCCCTCCACTTT. This chain links TRBV6-5 with TRBJ1-6, with D possibly being TRBD1 (5 bases). With 10 bases removed from V and 14 bases from J, the gap between germline ends came to 27 bases. The CDR3 runs to 15 residues. Germline values: CDR1 MNHEY, CDR2 SVGAGI.